The rows below give T cell receptor beta chains drawn from one sample of a study of PD-1 blockade in classical Hodgkin lymphoma. Profiling relied on immunoSEQ multiplex PCR, and the TCRdb table lists in-frame clones only, not all of them. The sample shows approximately 22,000 clones, 60% to 80% of them seen only once. This specimen was peripheral blood mononuclear cells (PBMCs), taken before the fourth cycle of nivolumab. All receptors come from a human donor with classical Hodgkin lymphoma. Each CDR3 is given without its conserved first and last residue. The D gene is left open where the match is weak. The size entry is marked missing in some rows and otherwise reads once, few, many or a size class.

>NA|TRBJ2-7|TRBV5-4|NA
ASSVQGNHEQY
>NA|TRBJ1-2|TRBV2|few
ASTTNYGYT
>NA|TRBJ2-7|TRBV10-3|NA
AISESGSYEQY
>NA|TRBJ1-3|TRBV5-1|NA
ASSPTGRGASGNTIY
>NA|TRBJ1-2|TRBV7-2|NA
ASSLGVGAIGYGYT
>TRBD1|TRBJ2-3|TRBV10-3|few
AINTGASTDTQY
>NA|TRBJ1-3|TRBV9|NA
ASSVGSSGNTIY
>TRBD2|TRBJ2-1|TRBV19|once
ASSIDLTGGPREQF
>NA|TRBJ1-1|TRBV11-3|NA
ASSLVGNTEAF
>TRBD1|TRBJ2-3|TRBV7-2|NA
ASSLAPGQGFLNTDTQY
>NA|TRBJ1-1|TRBV13|NA
ASSASWGDTEAF
>NA|TRBJ1-5|TRBV5-8|NA
ASSLGWANQPQH
>TRBD1|TRBJ1-5|TRBV28|NA
ASTSQGARNQPQH
>NA|TRBJ2-5|TRBV7-9|once
ASSLQGRVWRKETQY
>NA|TRBJ2-1|TRBV15|NA
ATSSLSWGGRNEQF
>NA|TRBJ2-7|TRBV11-1|NA
ASSLSGWSYEQY
>NA|TRBJ2-3|TRBV2|few
ASSEGMGPDTQY
>NA|TRBJ1-2|TRBV30|NA
AWSPGDDYGYT
>NA|TRBJ2-3|TRBV6-5|few
ASCPVGGSADTQY
>NA|TRBJ2-7|TRBV4-3|NA
ASSQGDGYEQY
>NA|TRBJ1-3|TRBV6-5|NA
ASRSSGNTIY
>NA|TRBJ1-1|TRBV6-5|NA
ASSYVRLATEAF
>NA|TRBJ1-5|TRBV7-9|NA
ASSYSYQPQH
>NA|TRBJ1-5|TRBV30|NA
AWSGEGDNQPQH
>NA|TRBJ2-7|TRBV6-4|NA
ASGTRGQQTYEQY
>NA|TRBJ1-5|TRBV18|NA
ASSPPRPAPQH
>TRBD1|TRBJ1-4|TRBV5-1|NA
ASSPGQPNEKLF
>TRBD2|TRBJ2-1|TRBV14|NA
ASSPRQGLANHNEQF
>NA|TRBJ1-5|TRBV4-3|NA
ASSQGVQINQPQH
>NA|TRBJ2-1|TRBV9|NA
ASSVAERIKYNEQF
>NA|TRBJ2-1|TRBV6-8|few
ASSTYNEQF
>NA|TRBJ2-3|TRBV5-8|NA
ASSFRLAVKILDTQY
>NA|TRBJ2-6|TRBV28|NA
ASRLRETGANVLT
>NA|TRBJ1-2|TRBV7-9|NA
ASSLVTTGYGYT
>NA|TRBJ2-7|TRBV28|NA
ASSTWTLDHSYEQY
>NA|TRBJ1-2|TRBV7-2|NA
ASSLGVQLNYGYT
>NA|TRBJ2-7|TRBV28|NA
ASSYYPSSYEQY
>NA|TRBJ1-5|TRBV4-3|NA
ASSQGGGSGNQPQH
>TRBD2|TRBJ2-1|TRBV4-2|few
ASSHQAGSSYNEQF
>NA|TRBJ1-5|TRBV6-4|NA
ASSDPGDRSNQPQH
>NA|TRBJ1-3|TRBV6-5|NA
ASPGVSGNTIY
>NA|TRBJ2-2|TRBV7-2|NA
ASSQAGTTNTGELF
>NA|TRBJ2-7|TRBV6-5|NA
ASRSSYEQY
>NA|TRBJ2-4|TRBV28|NA
ASQMRGIAKNIQY